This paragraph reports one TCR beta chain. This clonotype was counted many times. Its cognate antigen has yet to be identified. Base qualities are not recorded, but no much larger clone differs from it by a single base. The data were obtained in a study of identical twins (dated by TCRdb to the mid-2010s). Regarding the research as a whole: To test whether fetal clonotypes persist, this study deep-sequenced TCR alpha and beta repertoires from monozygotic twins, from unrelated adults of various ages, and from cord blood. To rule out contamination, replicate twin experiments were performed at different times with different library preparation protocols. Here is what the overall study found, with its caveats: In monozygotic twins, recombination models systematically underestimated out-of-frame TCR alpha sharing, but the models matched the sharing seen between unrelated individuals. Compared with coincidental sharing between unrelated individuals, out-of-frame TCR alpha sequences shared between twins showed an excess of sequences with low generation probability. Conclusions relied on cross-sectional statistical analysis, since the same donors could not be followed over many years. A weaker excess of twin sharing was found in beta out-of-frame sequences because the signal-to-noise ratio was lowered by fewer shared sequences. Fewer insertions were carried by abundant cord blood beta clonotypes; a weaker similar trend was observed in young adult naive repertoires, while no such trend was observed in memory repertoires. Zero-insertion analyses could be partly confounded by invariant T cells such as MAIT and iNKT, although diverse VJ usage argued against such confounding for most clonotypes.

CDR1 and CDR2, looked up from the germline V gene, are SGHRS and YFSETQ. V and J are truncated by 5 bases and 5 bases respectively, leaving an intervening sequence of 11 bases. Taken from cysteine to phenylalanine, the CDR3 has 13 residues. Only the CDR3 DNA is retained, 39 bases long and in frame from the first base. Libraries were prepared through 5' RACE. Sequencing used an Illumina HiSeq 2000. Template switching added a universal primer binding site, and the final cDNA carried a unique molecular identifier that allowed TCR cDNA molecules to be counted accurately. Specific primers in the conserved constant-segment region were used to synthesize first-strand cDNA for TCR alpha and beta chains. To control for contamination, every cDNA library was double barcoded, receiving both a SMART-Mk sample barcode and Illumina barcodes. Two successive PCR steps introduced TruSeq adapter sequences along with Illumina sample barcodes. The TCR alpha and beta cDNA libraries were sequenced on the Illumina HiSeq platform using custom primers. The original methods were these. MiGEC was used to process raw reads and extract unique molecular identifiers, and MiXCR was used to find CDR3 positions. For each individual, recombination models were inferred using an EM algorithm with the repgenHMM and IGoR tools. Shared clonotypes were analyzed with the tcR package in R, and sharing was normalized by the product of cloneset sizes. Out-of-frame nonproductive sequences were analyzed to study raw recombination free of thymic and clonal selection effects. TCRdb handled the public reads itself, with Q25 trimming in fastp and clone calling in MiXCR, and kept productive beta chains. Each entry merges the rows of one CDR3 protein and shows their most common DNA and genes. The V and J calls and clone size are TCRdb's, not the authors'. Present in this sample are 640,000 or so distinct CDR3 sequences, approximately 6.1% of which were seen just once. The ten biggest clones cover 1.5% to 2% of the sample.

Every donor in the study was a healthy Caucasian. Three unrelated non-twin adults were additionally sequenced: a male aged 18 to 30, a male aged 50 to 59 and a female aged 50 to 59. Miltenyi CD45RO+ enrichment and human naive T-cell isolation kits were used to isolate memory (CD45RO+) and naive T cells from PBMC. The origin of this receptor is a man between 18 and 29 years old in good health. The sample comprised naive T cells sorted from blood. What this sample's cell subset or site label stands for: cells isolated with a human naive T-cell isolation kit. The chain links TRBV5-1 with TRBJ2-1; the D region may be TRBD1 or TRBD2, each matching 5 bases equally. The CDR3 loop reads CASSKRGDNEQFF. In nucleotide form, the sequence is TGCGCCAGCAGTAAGAGAGGGGACAATGAGCAGTTCTTC.